This T cell receptor (beta chain) was captured by sequencing in a study of CD8 T cell repertoires and HIV-1 epitope variants. For the study at large: Control wells had CMV/EBV/flu peptides, negative Ebola AY9, or no peptide. An uncultured baseline aliquot held 1M T cells.

Germline trimming cut 5 bases from V and 10 bases from J; bases unmatched to any gene: 5. Germline V gene sequence: CDR1 SNHLY, CDR2 FYNNEI. The CDR3 consists of 13 residues. About this clone itself: Its antigen is currently unknown.

Study results and limitations: Roughly 10 TCR beta clonotypes were antigen-specific, 6 or 7 apparently recognizing autologous or escape variants.

Clones were sequenced by immunoSEQ multiplex PCR, and TCRdb holds only the in-frame ones, with some missing. The sample carries tens of thousands of clones, 60% to 80% recorded once. The sequenced sample was uncultured baseline CD8+ T cells from peripheral blood mononuclear cells (PBMCs). The chain joins TRBV2 to TRBJ1-4, with 9 nucleotides matching TRBD1. The sequence derives from a male donor with HIV. DNA of the CDR3: TGTGCCAGCAGTCCGGGACAGGGCGGAAAACTGTTTTTT. Its translation is CASSPGQGGKLFF.